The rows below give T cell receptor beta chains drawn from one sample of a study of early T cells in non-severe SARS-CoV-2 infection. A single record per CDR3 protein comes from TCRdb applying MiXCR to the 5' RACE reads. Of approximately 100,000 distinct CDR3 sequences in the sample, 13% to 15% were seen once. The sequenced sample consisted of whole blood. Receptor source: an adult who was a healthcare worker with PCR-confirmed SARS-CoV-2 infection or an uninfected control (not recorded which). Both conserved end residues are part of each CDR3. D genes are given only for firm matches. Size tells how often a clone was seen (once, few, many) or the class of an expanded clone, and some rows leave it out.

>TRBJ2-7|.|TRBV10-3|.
CAISEVRDSYEQYF
TGTGCCATCAGTGAAGTCAGGGACTCCTACGAGCAGTACTTC
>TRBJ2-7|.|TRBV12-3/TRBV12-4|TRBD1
CASSTDRREQYF
TGTGCCAGCAGCACGGACAGGCGCGAGCAGTACTTC
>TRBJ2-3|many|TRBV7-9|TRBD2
CASSLGSSGGALAPDTQYF
TGTGCCAGCAGCTTAGGCTCTAGCGGGGGAGCCCTCGCACCAGATACGCAGTATTTT
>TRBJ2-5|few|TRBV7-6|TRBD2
CASSLQRGGLQETQYF
TGTGCCAGCAGCTTACAGCGGGGGGGCCTGCAAGAGACCCAGTACTTC
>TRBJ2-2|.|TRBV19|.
CASRLQANTGELFF
TGTGCCAGTAGACTCCAGGCGAACACCGGGGAGCTGTTTTTT
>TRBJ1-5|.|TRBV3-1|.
CASSQDPALQPQHF
TGTGCCAGCAGCCAAGACCCGGCGCTTCAGCCCCAGCATTTT
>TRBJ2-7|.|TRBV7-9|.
CASSLPGLNPHEQYF
TGTGCCAGCAGCCTCCCGGGTCTAAACCCCCACGAGCAGTACTTC
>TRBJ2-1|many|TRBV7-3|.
CASSLNTGSIEQFF
TGTGCCAGCAGCTTAAATACGGGTTCAATTGAGCAGTTCTTC
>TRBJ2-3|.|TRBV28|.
CASSDTEDTQYF
TGTGCCAGCAGTGACACTGAAGATACGCAGTATTTT
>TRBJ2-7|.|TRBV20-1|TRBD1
CSAKSGGYEQYF
TGCAGTGCTAAGTCAGGGGGCTACGAGCAGTACTTC
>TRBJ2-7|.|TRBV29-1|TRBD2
CSVVVAGVHEQYF
TGCAGCGTTGTCGTTGCGGGGGTCCACGAGCAGTACTTC
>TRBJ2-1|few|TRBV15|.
CATRLRGTPTRNEQFF
TGTGCCACCAGACTCCGCGGGACACCAACACGCAATGAGCAGTTCTTC
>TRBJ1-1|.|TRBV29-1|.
CSTRGGAGTEAFF
TGCAGCACCCGGGGGGGGGCCGGGACTGAAGCTTTCTTT
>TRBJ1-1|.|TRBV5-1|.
CASSLAGSNTEAFF
TGCGCCAGCAGCTTGGCAGGGTCGAACACTGAAGCTTTCTTT
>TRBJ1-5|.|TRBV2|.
CASSEEVHQPQHF
TGTGCCAGCAGTGAAGAGGTCCATCAGCCCCAGCATTTT
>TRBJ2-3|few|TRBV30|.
CAWTVRGGASTDTQYF
TGTGCCTGGACAGTGAGAGGCGGGGCTAGCACAGATACGCAGTATTTT
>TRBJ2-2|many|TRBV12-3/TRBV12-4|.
CASSLRLGDTGELFF
TGTGCCAGCAGTTTGCGACTGGGTGACACCGGGGAGCTGTTTTTT
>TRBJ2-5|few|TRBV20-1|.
CSARLYDFQETQYF
TGCAGTGCTAGATTGTATGACTTTCAAGAGACCCAGTACTTC
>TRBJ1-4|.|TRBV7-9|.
CASSPPGWDGKLFF
TGTGCCAGCAGCCCCCCGGGGTGGGACGGAAAACTGTTTTTT
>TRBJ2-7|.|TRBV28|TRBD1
CASSFRDRVSYEQYF
TGTGCCAGCAGTTTTAGGGACAGAGTCTCCTACGAGCAGTACTTC
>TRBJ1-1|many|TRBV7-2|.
CASSLGIMNTEAFF
TGTGCCAGCAGCTTAGGGATTATGAACACTGAAGCTTTCTTT
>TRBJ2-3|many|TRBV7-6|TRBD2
CASRTTSGPTDTQYF
TGTGCCAGCAGAACTACTAGCGGGCCCACAGATACGCAGTATTTT
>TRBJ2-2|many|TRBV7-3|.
CASSQGGQRTGELFF
TGTGCCAGCAGCCAGGGTGGCCAACGGACCGGGGAGCTGTTTTTT
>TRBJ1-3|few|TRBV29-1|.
CSARPAAGAGNTIYF
TGCAGCGCCCGACCGGCGGCAGGGGCCGGAAACACCATATATTTT
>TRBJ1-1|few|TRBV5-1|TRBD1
CASSLWTGAEAFF
TGCGCCAGCAGCTTATGGACAGGGGCTGAAGCTTTCTTT
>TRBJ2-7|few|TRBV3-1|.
CASSQMDRTYEQYF
TGTGCCAGCAGCCAAATGGACCGGACCTACGAGCAGTACTTC
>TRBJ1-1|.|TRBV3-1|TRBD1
CASSRPGQGTEAFF
TGTGCCAGCAGCAGACCGGGACAGGGTACTGAAGCTTTCTTT
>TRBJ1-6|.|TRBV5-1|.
CASSPRQSSYNSPLHF
TGCGCCAGCAGCCCGCGACAGAGCTCCTATAATTCACCCCTCCACTTT
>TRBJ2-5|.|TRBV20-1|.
CSARDSETQYF
TGCAGTGCTAGAGATTCCGAGACCCAGTACTTC
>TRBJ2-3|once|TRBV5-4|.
CASSSRADTQYF
TGTGCCAGCAGCTCCAGGGCGGATACGCAGTATTTT
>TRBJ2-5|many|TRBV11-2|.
CASSLGSHGNQETQYF
TGTGCCAGCAGCTTAGGATCCCATGGAAACCAAGAGACCCAGTACTTC
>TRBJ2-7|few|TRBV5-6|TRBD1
CASMDPLDRVGEQYF
TGTGCCAGCATGGATCCGTTGGACAGGGTGGGAGAGCAGTACTTC
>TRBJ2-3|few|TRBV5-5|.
CASSPRLADTQYF
TGTGCCAGCAGCCCAAGGTTGGCAGATACGCAGTATTTT
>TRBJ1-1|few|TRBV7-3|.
CASTVDRDTEAFF
TGTGCCAGCACCGTGGACCGAGACACTGAAGCTTTCTTT
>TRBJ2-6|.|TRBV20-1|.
CSAILQGSGANVLTF
TGCAGTGCTATCCTCCAGGGGTCTGGGGCCAACGTCCTGACTTTC
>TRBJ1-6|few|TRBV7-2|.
CASSFGAPNSPLHF
TGTGCCAGCAGCTTTGGCGCCCCCAATTCACCCCTCCACTTT
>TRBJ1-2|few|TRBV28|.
CASRHNYGYTF
TGTGCCAGCAGGCATAACTATGGCTACACCTTC
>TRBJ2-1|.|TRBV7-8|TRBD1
CASSPGQGLYEQFF
TGTGCCAGCAGCCCGGGACAGGGTTTGTATGAGCAGTTCTTC
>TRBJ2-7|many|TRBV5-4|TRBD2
CASSWGGRLGGYEQYF
TGTGCCAGCAGCTGGGGGGGACGACTGGGAGGCTACGAGCAGTACTTC
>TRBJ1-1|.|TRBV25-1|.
CASSEWYGGYEAFF
TGTGCCAGCAGTGAATGGTACGGAGGATATGAAGCTTTCTTT
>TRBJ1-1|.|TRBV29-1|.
CSVDKTGRTEAFF
TGCAGCGTTGACAAAACAGGGAGGACTGAAGCTTTCTTT
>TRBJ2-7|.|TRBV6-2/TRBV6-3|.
CASSYKSRGHYEQYF
TGTGCCAGCAGTTACAAATCCCGCGGTCACTACGAGCAGTACTTC
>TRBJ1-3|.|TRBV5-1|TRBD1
CASTPRTGGSGNTIYF
TGCGCCAGCACCCCCCGGACAGGGGGCTCTGGAAACACCATATATTTT
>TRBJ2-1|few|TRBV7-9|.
CASSLADSNHEQFF
TGTGCCAGCAGCTTAGCCGACAGTAACCATGAGCAGTTCTTC
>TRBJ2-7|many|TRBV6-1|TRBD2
CASSKGLAVPYEQYF
TGTGCCAGCAGTAAGGGACTAGCGGTGCCCTACGAGCAGTACTTC
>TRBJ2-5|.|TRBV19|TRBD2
CASSISASGAVETQYF
TGTGCCAGTAGTATCTCGGCTAGCGGGGCCGTGGAGACCCAGTACTTC
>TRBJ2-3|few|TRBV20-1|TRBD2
CSADSSGGTSGTDTQYF
TGCAGTGCGGACAGTAGCGGGGGGACGTCTGGCACAGATACGCAGTATTTT
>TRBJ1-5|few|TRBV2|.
CASSDPARGGPQHF
TGTGCCAGCAGTGATCCGGCCAGGGGAGGGCCCCAGCATTTT
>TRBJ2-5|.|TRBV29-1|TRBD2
CSVQGLAGGETQYF
TGCAGCGTACAGGGACTAGCGGGAGGAGAGACCCAGTACTTC
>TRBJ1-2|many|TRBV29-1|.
CSVGGTGYGYTF
TGCAGCGTTGGTGGTACGGGCTATGGCTACACCTTC
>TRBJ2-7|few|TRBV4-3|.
CASSQDEYEQYF
TGCGCCAGCAGCCAAGATGAATACGAGCAGTACTTC